Following are 4 T cell receptor beta chains from one sample sequenced in a study of OX40 agonist ivuxolimab in advanced cancers. Assay: immunoSEQ multiplex PCR; the TCRdb copy retains only in-frame clones and omits some. The sample has some 76,000 clones, about 87% seen once; the top ten hold 5.5% to 7.5%. The sample consisted of CD4+ or CD8+ T cells sorted from blood, taken in a trial of the OX40 agonist ivuxolimab. The receptors derive from an adult with an advanced solid tumor such as melanoma, head and neck, liver or kidney cancer.

The chain combines TRBV7-2 with TRBJ2-3; TRBD2 is a possible D gene (6 bases). The CDR3 spans 14 residues. Germline V CDR1 and CDR2: SGHTA, FQGNSA. V gave up 6 bases and J gave up 2 bases, with 12 bases separating them. The CDR3 DNA is TGTGCCAGCAGTTCTAGCGAAAACACAGATACGCAGTATTTT. It is translated as CASSSSENTDTQYF.

The rearrangement links TRBV11-2 to TRBJ1-1; D is ambiguous. The CDR3 is made up of 14 amino acids. Trimming left V 1 base short and J 7 bases short, with 13 bases between. The germline CDR1 and CDR2 sequences are SGHAT and FQNNGV. CDR3 amino acids: CASSLVEGLREAFF. As DNA, the CDR3 is TGTGCCAGCAGCTTAGTGGAAGGGCTGCGTGAAGCTTTCTTT. The whole variable domain, filled in from reference TRBV11-2 and TRBJ1-1, reads EAGVAQSPRYKIIEKRQSVAFWCNPISGHATLYWYQQILGQGPKLLIQFQNNGVVDDSQLPKDRFSAERLKGVDSTLKIQPAKLEDSAVYLCASSLVEGLREAFFGQGTRLTVV.

The gene calls are TRBV10-3 and TRBJ2-3; the D is unclear. CDR1 ENHRY and CDR2 SYGVKD come from the germline V gene. The V end was cut by 6 bases, the J end by 1 base, with 8 bases between. The CDR3 totals 13 residues. The CDR3 DNA sequence: TGTGCCATCAGCACGACGGGCACAGATACGCAGTATTTT. This translates into CAISTTGTDTQYF.

The rearrangement uses TRBV7-2 and TRBJ2-2; TRBD2 might be the D (6 bases). The ends were cut back, 5 bases at V and 4 bases at J, with 14 bases in the middle. In germline, CDR1 is SGHTA, CDR2 FQGNSA. The CDR3 length is 15 residues. Here the CDR3 reads CASSPVREVTGELFF. The CDR3 bases are TGTGCCAGCAGCCCCGTCAGGGAGGTCACCGGGGAGCTGTTTTTT.